This record looks at one T cell receptor beta chain sequence and its context. Its target is not known. Individual cDNA molecules were tagged with unique molecular identifiers, the study reported. MiXCR, run by TCRdb on the 5' RACE reads, gives a single entry per CDR3 protein. The repertoire holds tens of thousands of distinct CDR3 sequences, with approximately 12% as singletons. The data derive from a study of early T cells in non-severe SARS-CoV-2 infection. Study-level background: Whole-blood bulk RNA, unsorted, was sequenced, and chains were unpaired.

Study outcomes and limitations: VDJdb matching skewed toward anti-spike CD8 responses, missing private and CD4 specificities.

This clonotype was obtained from an adult who was a healthcare worker with PCR-confirmed SARS-CoV-2 infection or an uninfected control (not recorded which). The sample was whole blood.

This chain's CDR3 is CASRGRGQNKNIQYF. The CDR3 DNA follows: TGTGCCAGCAGGGGTCGAGGGCAAAACAAAAACATTCAGTACTTC. The J gene is TRBJ2-4, the V gene TRBV2, with a tentative D call TRBD2 (5 bases). CDR1 and CDR2 from the germline V gene are SNHLY and FYNNEI. The V end lost 6 bases, the J end lost 3 bases, and 15 bases lay between the germline ends. This CDR3 spans 15 amino acids. The entire variable domain, with the rest obtained from reference TRBV2 and TRBJ2-4, is as follows: EPEVTQTPSHQVTQMGQEVILRCVPISNHLYFYWYRQILGQKVEFLVSFYNNEISEKSEIFDDQFSVERPDGSNFTLKIRSTKLEDSAMYFCASRGRGQNKNIQYFGAGTRLSVL.